The 6 T cell receptor beta chains in this list originate from one sample, sequenced in a study of vaccination and CD4 T cells after COVID-19. Time point noted: late sampling 161 to 241 days after vaccination in three convalescent patients. The treatment: roughly 10-day PBMC culture with coronavirus spike peptide pools or control peptides (ViraFEST assay). Sequencing of the DNA from cultured CD4+ T cells was carried out with the Oncomine TCR Beta short-read assay. TCRdb processed the PCR reads anew with MiXCR; each CDR3 protein has one entry. The sample yields 25,000 to 30,000 distinct CDR3 sequences, roughly two fifths seen once. No cognate antigen is known for these TCRs. This material consisted of CD4+ T cells from blood, cultured in vitro, taken about 7 months after SARS-CoV-2 vaccination. The receptors shown here come from a human donor who had recovered from COVID-19.

The V gene is TRBV20-1, the J gene TRBJ1-5; no clear D gene. CDR3 length: 13 amino acids. The V gene lost 7 bases and the J gene lost 4 bases, with 14 bases spanning the gap. Germline lookup yields CDR1 DFQATT and CDR2 SNEGSKA (reference sequence). Here the CDR3 reads CSGIGHINQPQHF. The DNA for the CDR3 is TGCAGTGGTATAGGCCACATTAATCAGCCCCAGCATTTT.

This sequence joins TRBV7-6 and TRBJ2-7; 7 bases match TRBD2. Germline trimming cut 1 base from V and 1 base from J; bases unmatched to any gene: 7. The CDR3 sequence is 16 residues long. From germline, CDR1 is SGHVS and CDR2 FNYEAQ. DNA for the CDR3: TGTGCCAGCAGCTTAGTTGGGGGGGATGTTTCCTACGAGCAGTACTTC. It encodes CASSLVGGDVSYEQYF.

This sequence joins TRBV20-1 and TRBJ2-1, with 8 bases that match TRBD2. Germline V gene sequence: CDR1 DFQATT, CDR2 SNEGSKA (reference sequence). The CDR3 runs to 13 residues. The CDR3 DNA reads as TGCAGGGCCGGGGGGACTAGGGACAATGAGCAGTTCTTC. It yields the protein CRAGGTRDNEQFF.

The chain joins TRBV4-3 to TRBJ2-7, with D perhaps matching TRBD2 (5 bases). Germline CDR1 LGHNA, CDR2 YSLEER. The CDR3 has 15 residues. The V end was cut by 0 bases, the J end by 0 bases, with 9 bases between. The DNA for the CDR3 is TGCGCCAGCAGCCAAGAACGGAGGAGCTCCTACGAGCAGTACTTC. Translating gives CASSQERRSSYEQYF.

By share of the sample, this clonotype is medium-sized. The chain joins TRBV7-6 to TRBJ2-7, with D unresolved. Per the germline V gene, CDR1 is SGHVS and CDR2 is FNYEAQ. Trimming shortened V by 6 bases and J by 0 bases, and 15 bases separated the two germline ends. The CDR3 contains 15 residues. As DNA, the CDR3 is TGTGCCAGCAGACTAAAAGACCGTCCCTCCTACGAGCAGTACTTC. Translated: CASRLKDRPSYEQYF.

This sequence joins TRBV10-3 and TRBJ1-1; 11 bases are a match to TRBD1. The CDR3 length is 15 residues. Germline V gene data show CDR1 as ENHRY and CDR2 as SYGVKD. The ends lost 4 bases at V and 4 bases at J; junction bases unmatched: 5. The CDR3 nucleotides read TGTGCCATCAGTGCCGGACAGGGGGCGCGCACTGAAGCTTTCTTT. This sequence encodes CAISAGQGARTEAFF.